Following are 19 T cell receptor beta chains from one sample sequenced in a study of OX40 agonist ivuxolimab in advanced cancers. Assay: immunoSEQ multiplex PCR; the TCRdb copy retains only in-frame clones and omits some. The data show about 100,000 clones, under 85% seen once. Specimen: CD4+ or CD8+ T cells sorted from blood, collected in a trial of the OX40 agonist ivuxolimab. The source of these receptors is an adult with an advanced solid tumor such as melanoma, head and neck, liver or kidney cancer.

This clone was seen a single time. The CDR3 reads CASSFGQLLRDTQYF. CDR3 in DNA: TGCGCCAGCAGCTTTGGGCAGCTGTTGAGAGATACGCAGTATTTT. The chain employs TRBV5-1 and TRBJ2-3; D ambiguous. Trimming took 2 bases from V and 5 from J, leaving 15 bases between them. Germline V CDR1 and CDR2: SGHRS, YFSETQ. The CDR3 is 15 residues long.

The V gene is TRBV5-5, the J gene TRBJ1-1; no firm D call. Looked up from germline, CDR1 is SGHKS and CDR2 is YYEKEE (reference sequence). The CDR3 extends over 15 amino acids. Trimming shortened V by 0 bases and J by 1 base, and 10 bases separated the two germline ends. The CDR3 region has the DNA TGTGCCAGCAGCTTGGCCGGCCGTAAGAACACTGAAGCTTTCTTT. Residues: CASSLAGRKNTEAFF.

V usage is TRBV27 and J usage is TRBJ1-2; 10 bases line up with TRBD1. Germline CDR1 is MNHEY and CDR2 is SMNVEV (reference sequence). The CDR3 runs 15 residues. After removal of 6 bases from V and 4 bases from J, the junction contained 8 bases not matched to a gene. CDR3 region: CASRAPGQGTYGYTF. The CDR3 bases are TGTGCCAGCAGGGCGCCGGGACAGGGGACCTATGGCTACACCTTC.

V and J are TRBV14 and TRBJ1-2; D perhaps matches TRBD1 (6 bases). The V and J ends lost 0 bases and 3 bases respectively, with 14 bases between them. The length of the CDR3 is 16 residues. Germline V gene lookup returns CDR1 SGHDN and CDR2 FVKESK. CDR3: CASSQDMGAEDYGYTF. In DNA, the CDR3 is TGTGCCAGCAGCCAAGATATGGGGGCTGAGGACTATGGCTACACCTTC.

The chain couples TRBV7-3 to TRBJ2-1; D is possibly TRBD1 or TRBD2 (6 bases each). The germline V gene has CDR1 SGHTA and CDR2 FQGTGA. V gave up 2 bases and J gave up 9 bases, with 11 bases separating them. The CDR3 has 13 residues. Here the CDR3 reads CASSLGGQGEQFF. Written as DNA, the CDR3 is TGTGCCAGCAGCTTAGGGGGGCAGGGTGAGCAGTTCTTC.

This chain joins TRBV11-2 and TRBJ1-2; possible D gene TRBD1, 6 bases. Per the germline V gene, CDR1 is SGHAT and CDR2 is FQNNGV. This CDR3 contains 14 residues. V was cut by 7 bases and J by 4 bases, with 16 bases left in between. The CDR3 region has the DNA TGTGCCAGCACGCTGGACAGCACGTCCTATGGCTACACCTTC. Translation: CASTLDSTSYGYTF.

This clone was recorded only once. The V and J genes are TRBV2 and TRBJ2-5; either TRBD1 or TRBD2 may fit D (5 bases each). The J call may be mistaken, given a closer DNA end match to TRBJ2-7. The CDR3 runs 13 residues. CDR1 and CDR2 (germline): SNHLY, FYNNEI. The CDR3 here is CASSTGPGYEQYF. The CDR3 bases are TGTGCCAGCAGTACGGGACCGGGCTACGAGCAGTACTTC.

The chain joins TRBV5-1 to TRBJ2-1; D perhaps matches TRBD2 (5 bases). The CDR3 totals 12 residues. Trimming cost V 7 bases and J 10 bases, with 15 bases left between them. Germline CDR1 is SGHRS and CDR2 is YFSETQ. The CDR3 loop reads CASGEGVGEQFF. In DNA, the CDR3 is TGCGCCAGCGGTGAGGGAGTCGGCGAGCAGTTCTTC. The complete variable domain, with remaining parts taken from reference TRBV5-1 and TRBJ2-1, reads KAGVTQTPRYLIKTRGQQVTLSCSPISGHRSVSWYQQTPGQGLQFLFEYFSETQRNKGNFPGRFSGRQFSNSRSEMNVSTLELGDSALYLCASGEGVGEQFFGPGTRLTVL.

The chain has TRBV30 and TRBJ1-2; the match to TRBD1 covers 9 bases. The length of the CDR3 is 13 residues. J gave up 8 bases and V 0 bases, and 4 bases lay outside the gene matches. Germline V gives CDR1 GTSNPN, CDR2 SVGIG (reference sequence). The CDR3 coding sequence is TGTGCCTGGAGTGTACAGGGGGCGTCCGGCTACACCTTC. It encodes CAWSVQGASGYTF.

The chain is built from TRBV5-4 and TRBJ2-3; D is unclear. Trimming shortened V by 1 base and J by 5 bases, and 2 bases separated the two germline ends. This CDR3 comprises 11 residues. Germline loops: CDR1 SGHNT, CDR2 YYREEE (reference sequence). The CDR3 DNA follows: TGTGCCAGCAGCTTGCAAGATACGCAGTATTTT. This codes for CASSLQDTQYF.

The CDR3 DNA follows: TGTGCCAGCAGTTCCCATATTAGCGGGAAACCCTACGAGCAGTACTTC. Its translation: CASSSHISGKPYEQYF. This rearrangement joins TRBV6-6 to TRBJ2-7; 8 nucleotides agree with TRBD2. CDR3 size: 16 residues. V dropped 4 bases and J dropped 2; count of bases not matched to a gene: 10. Germline V gene data show CDR1 as MNHNY and CDR2 as SVGAGI (reference sequence).

The CDR3 spells CASSSLGTGRNTIYF. DNA for the CDR3: TGCGCCAGCAGCTCGCTAGGGACAGGGAGGAACACCATATATTTT. The V call is TRBV5-1, the J call TRBJ1-3; TRBD1 agrees at 9 bases. The germline gives CDR1 SGHRS, CDR2 YFSETQ. This CDR3 is 15 amino acids long. Trimming at V came to 3 bases and at J to 7 bases, leaving 8 bases not matched to a gene. Variable domain in full (rest from reference TRBV5-1 and TRBJ1-3): KAGVTQTPRYLIKTRGQQVTLSCSPISGHRSVSWYQQTPGQGLQFLFEYFSETQRNKGNFPGRFSGRQFSNSRSEMNVSTLELGDSALYLCASSSLGTGRNTIYFGEGSWLTVV.

Written as DNA, the CDR3 is TGTGCCAGCAGCTCCGGGACAGTAGCGGGAGGTGTAGATACGCAGTATTTT. Translating it yields CASSSGTVAGGVDTQYF. The rearrangement uses TRBV7-9 and TRBJ2-3; TRBD2 aligns across 10 bases. Germline V CDR1 and CDR2: SEHNR, FQNEAQ (reference sequence). The CDR3 sequence is 17 residues long. The V and J ends lost 4 bases and 5 bases, in that order; junction bases with no gene match: 12. Using reference TRBV7-9 and TRBJ2-3 for the parts outside the CDR3, the full variable domain is DTGVSQNPRHKITKRGQNVTFRCDPISEHNRLYWYRQTLGQGPEFLTYFQNEAQLEKSRLLSDRFSAERPKGSFSTLEIQRTEQGDSAMYLCASSSGTVAGGVDTQYFGPGTRLTVL.

V gene TRBV11-2 combines with J gene TRBJ2-7; 8 bases match TRBD1. Germline V gene sequence: CDR1 SGHAT, CDR2 FQNNGV. CDR3 length: 13 amino acids. V gave up 5 bases and J gave up 5 bases; unmatched junction bases: 5. The chain's CDR3 is CASSGWTGNEQYF. The CDR3, as DNA: TGTGCCAGCAGCGGGTGGACAGGGAACGAGCAGTACTTC.

This CDR3 is CASSNQPVTAGMNTEAFF. Written as DNA, the CDR3 is TGTGCCAGCAGCAACCAGCCGGTGACAGCTGGAATGAACACTGAAGCTTTCTTT. The J gene is TRBJ1-1, the V gene TRBV21-1; the table's D call, TRBD1, was not checked against the DNA. TRBV21-1 is termed a pseudogene. CDR3 length equals 18 residues.

This chain uses TRBV25-1 with TRBJ1-1; TRBD1 is a possible D gene (5 bases). Germline values: CDR1 MGHDK, CDR2 SYGVNS. V was trimmed by 0 bases and J by 6 bases, leaving 14 bases between them. The CDR3 has 15 amino acids. CDR3 coding DNA: TGTGCCAGCAGTGAATATAGGGGAATCGGTTCTGAAGCTTTCTTT. Translated, it gives CASSEYRGIGSEAFF.

The chain combines TRBV6-5 with TRBJ1-2; 7 nucleotides align to TRBD1. Trimming removed 4 bases from V and 2 bases from J; junction bases left unmatched: 4. The CDR3 runs to 14 residues. Germline CDR1 and CDR2: MNHEY and SVGAGI. The CDR3 spells CASSSGTANYGYTF. The CDR3 DNA follows: TGTGCCAGCAGTTCCGGGACAGCGAACTATGGCTACACCTTC.

This clone occurred a few times. The genes are TRBV30 and TRBJ1-2; D gene uncertain. Deletions cut 7 bases from V and 5 bases from J, with 8 bases between. CDR3 length: 10 residues. Germline values: CDR1 GTSNPN, CDR2 SVGIG (reference sequence). This chain's CDR3 is CASFVYGYTF. The CDR3, as DNA: TGTGCCTCCTTCGTGTATGGCTACACCTTC.

J is TRBJ2-3 and V is TRBV7-9; D not certain. This CDR3 is 11 amino acids long. Germline V CDR1 and CDR2: SEHNR, FQNEAQ (reference sequence). V was pared by 5 bases and J by 6 bases, with 6 bases between. In nucleotides, the CDR3 is TGTGCCAGCAGCCAGCTGGATACGCAGTATTTT. This gives the protein CASSQLDTQYF.